The 26 T cell receptor beta chains listed next were all sequenced from one sample in a study of T cell changes during pregnancy in multiple sclerosis. Generated by immunoSEQ multiplex PCR, the TCRdb table keeps only in-frame clones and is missing some. The sample holds about 77,000 clones; under 95% are singletons and the top ten take 2.5% to 3%. Here the sequenced sample was peripheral blood, taken after pregnancy. These receptors all stem from a female donor in good health, enrolled as a control in a pregnancy study.

This clone has only one observation. The chain combines TRBV5-1 with TRBJ1-1; perhaps TRBD1 as D (5 bases). V was shortened by 4 bases and J by 1 base, with 11 bases between the two germline ends. The length of the CDR3 is 14 residues. Germline V gene sequence: CDR1 SGHRS, CDR2 YFSETQ. The CDR3 DNA follows: TGCGCCAGCAGCCCCTACAGGCGGAACACTGAAGCTTTCTTT. It codes for CASSPYRRNTEAFF. The full variable domain, with the rest looked up from reference TRBV5-1 and TRBJ1-1, is KAGVTQTPRYLIKTRGQQVTLSCSPISGHRSVSWYQQTPGQGLQFLFEYFSETQRNKGNFPGRFSGRQFSNSRSEMNVSTLELGDSALYLCASSPYRRNTEAFFGQGTRLTVV.

The chain carries TRBV9 and TRBJ2-7; 15 bases line up with TRBD2. The V gene end was trimmed by 0 bases and the J gene end by 6 bases; junction bases not matched to a gene: 4. This CDR3 region has 16 residues. Germline loops: CDR1 SGDLS, CDR2 YYNGEE. CDR3 in DNA: TGTGCCAGCAGCGTAGGAGGGACTAGCGGGAGGTCCGAGCAGTACTTC. Protein sequence: CASSVGGTSGRSEQYF.

The rearrangement uses TRBV10-3 and TRBJ2-7; 10 bases line up with TRBD1. The CDR3 consists of 16 residues. V lost 0 bases, J lost 4 bases, and 6 bases stayed unmatched. Germline V CDR1 and CDR2: ENHRY, SYGVKD. The CDR3, as DNA: TGTGCCATCAGTGAGTCGCGGACAGGGGGTTATTACGAGCAGTACTTC. It is translated as CAISESRTGGYYEQYF.

The V call is TRBV28, the J call TRBJ1-2, with 10 bases identical to TRBD1. Looked up from germline, CDR1 is MDHEN and CDR2 is SYDVKM. CDR3 length equals 15 residues. V lost 5 bases, J lost 2 bases, and 5 bases stayed unmatched. CDR3 nucleotide sequence: TGTGCCAGCAGTACACCGGGACAGGGGAACTATGGCTACACCTTC. Protein product: CASSTPGQGNYGYTF.

The chain combines TRBV30 with TRBJ1-4; 10 positions agree with TRBD1. V shed 3 bases, J shed 7 bases, and the junction held 2 bases outside the gene matches. Germline CDR1 is GTSNPN and CDR2 is SVGIG (reference sequence). The CDR3 has 13 residues. CDR3 in DNA: TGTGCCTGGAGCCGGGACAGGGGTGAAAAACTGTTTTTT. Its translation: CAWSRDRGEKLFF.

The V call is TRBV30, the J call TRBJ1-2; D call uncertain. Germline CDR1 is GTSNPN and CDR2 is SVGIG (reference sequence). This CDR3 has 12 residues. Trimming removed 2 bases at V and 7 bases at J, with 11 bases between. The CDR3 spells CAWSPQTVGYTF. The DNA of the CDR3 is TGTGCCTGGAGTCCCCAAACAGTTGGCTACACCTTC. The full variable domain, in which reference TRBV30 and TRBJ1-2 provide the parts outside the CDR3, is SQTIHQWPATLVQPVGSPLSLECTVEGTSNPNLYWYRQAAGRGLQLLFYSVGIGQISSEVPQNLSASRPQDRQFILSSKKLLLSDSGFYLCAWSPQTVGYTFGSGTRLTVV.

The chain joins TRBV7-2 to TRBJ1-5, with a weak D call TRBD1 (5 bases). CDR3 length equals 15 residues. Trimming took 1 base from V and 2 from J, leaving 9 bases between them. In germline, CDR1 is SGHTA, CDR2 FQGNSA. The CDR3 DNA is TGTGCCAGCAGCTTAGAGGGCAGGGGCAATCAGCCCCAGCATTTT. Encoded protein: CASSLEGRGNQPQHF.

The gene calls are TRBV7-6 and TRBJ2-6; possible D gene TRBD1, 6 bases. V was clipped by 5 bases and J by 2 bases, with 22 bases between them. This CDR3 spans 19 amino acids. The germline CDR1 and CDR2 sequences are SGHVS and FNYEAQ. The CDR3 region has the DNA TGTGCCAGCAGCCCAAAAGGCCCGACAGGACCGACTGGGGCCAACGTCCTGACTTTC. As protein: CASSPKGPTGPTGANVLTF.

The chain couples TRBV18 to TRBJ1-1, with 11 bases fitting TRBD1. CDR3 length equals 16 residues. CDR1 is KGHSH, CDR2 LQKENI, per germline. With 3 bases clipped from V and 5 bases from J, the junction kept 8 bases outside the gene matches. The CDR3 coding sequence is TGTGCCAGCTCACCGTGGACAGGGGGCAGTGAAACTGAAGCTTTCTTT. This sequence encodes CASSPWTGGSETEAFF.

This rearrangement joins TRBV7-2 to TRBJ2-1; D remains unclear. The V gene's germline CDR1 is SGHTA and CDR2 FQGNSA. CDR3 length equals 12 residues. V lost 2 bases and J lost 12, with 11 bases in between. The CDR3 is CASSLNREVQFF. In nucleotides, the CDR3 is TGTGCCAGCAGCTTAAACCGAGAGGTGCAGTTCTTC.

The J gene is TRBJ2-2, the V gene TRBV28; perhaps TRBD2 as D (5 bases). CDR1 and CDR2 from the germline V gene are MDHEN and SYDVKM. This CDR3 has 16 amino acids. V was pared by 5 bases and J by 4 bases, with 17 bases between. The CDR3 spells CASSPGEWRVTGELFF. In DNA, the CDR3 is TGTGCCAGCAGTCCCGGGGAATGGCGAGTCACCGGGGAGCTGTTTTTT.

This clone appeared once. The chain is built from TRBV11-1 and TRBJ1-4; 11 nucleotides align to TRBD1. The CDR3 consists of 15 residues. V gave up 5 bases and J gave up 10 bases; unmatched junction bases: 9. CDR1 is SGHAT, CDR2 FQDESV, per germline (reference sequence). The CDR3 loop is CASSADGTGGIKLFF. The CDR3 DNA is TGTGCCAGCAGCGCGGACGGGACAGGGGGGATAAAACTGTTTTTT.

This chain connects TRBV7-9 to TRBJ1-2, with 7 bases aligning to TRBD1. Germline-derived CDR1 and CDR2 are SEHNR and FQNEAQ (reference sequence). The CDR3 is 14 amino acids. Trimming at V came to 5 bases and at J to 3 bases, leaving 6 bases not matched to a gene. CDR3 amino acids: CASSVQGLDYGYTF. CDR3 bases: TGTGCCAGCAGCGTACAGGGGCTCGACTATGGCTACACCTTC.

V and J are TRBV28 and TRBJ1-2; the D is unclear. Germline loops: CDR1 MDHEN, CDR2 SYDVKM. This CDR3 has 14 amino acids. Trimming took off 3 bases at V and 4 bases at J, with 12 bases between the two ends. Here the CDR3 DNA reads TGTGCCAGCAGTTTTTCAGGTTTGGGCTATGGCTACACCTTC. Translation gives CASSFSGLGYGYTF.

This chain uses TRBV7-2 with TRBJ1-2; D is possibly TRBD1 (5 bases). Germline CDR1 SGHTA, CDR2 FQGNSA. This CDR3 spans 13 amino acids. The germline V and J ends were trimmed by 2 bases and 6 bases, with 10 bases remaining between them. The CDR3 DNA sequence: TGTGCCAGCAGCTTACGACAGAGCGATGGCTACACCTTC. Protein sequence: CASSLRQSDGYTF.

The rearrangement uses TRBV28 and TRBJ1-2; D gene ambiguous. Trimming took off 6 bases at V and 4 bases at J, with 6 bases between the two ends. Germline CDR1 and CDR2: MDHEN and SYDVKM. This CDR3 is built from 11 residues. The CDR3 DNA sequence: TGTGCCAGCAGGTCCCTCTATGGCTACACCTTC. Translating it yields CASRSLYGYTF.

CDR3 nucleotides: TGTGCCTGGGCTGGGGGGAGCCAGCCCCAGCATTTT. Encoded protein: CAWAGGSQPQHF. The V call is TRBV30, the J call TRBJ1-5; TRBD1 is a possible D gene (5 bases). The CDR3 loop spans 12 amino acids. Germline values: CDR1 GTSNPN, CDR2 SVGIG (reference sequence). V lost 5 bases and J lost 7, with 12 bases in between.

The chain joins TRBV6-6 to TRBJ2-7; TRBD2 aligns across 12 bases. With V trimmed by 6 bases and J by 2 bases, 5 bases remained unmatched. This CDR3 spans 15 amino acids. CDR1 is MNHNY and CDR2 is SVGAGI in the germline V gene (reference sequence). The CDR3 reads CASSPRLAGAYEQYF. CDR3 DNA: TGTGCCAGCAGCCCTAGACTAGCGGGAGCCTACGAGCAGTACTTC.

The chain couples TRBV5-4 to TRBJ2-7, with 14 positions matching TRBD2. V lost 4 bases, J lost 2 bases, and 2 bases stayed unmatched. CDR1 and CDR2 (germline): SGHNT, YYREEE (reference sequence). The CDR3 contains 15 residues. The CDR3, as DNA: TGTGCCAGCAGCACGACTAGCGGGAGGGCCTACGAGCAGTACTTC. The encoded protein is CASSTTSGRAYEQYF.

This chain links TRBV4-2 with TRBJ2-7, with TRBD2 matching 7 bases. J was trimmed by 3 bases and V by 4 bases; bases with no gene match: 9. This CDR3 is 15 amino acids long. The V gene's germline CDR1 is LGHNA and CDR2 YNFKEQ. The CDR3 spells CASSPSTSRIYEQYF. The CDR3 region has the DNA TGTGCCAGCAGCCCATCGACTAGCCGGATCTACGAGCAGTACTTC.

This chain connects TRBV28 to TRBJ1-2; no firm D call. The CDR3 is 10 residues long. Germline V gene sequence: CDR1 MDHEN, CDR2 SYDVKM. With 6 bases removed from V and 4 bases from J, the gap between germline ends came to 3 bases. CDR3 in amino acids: CASSSYGYTF. The CDR3 DNA sequence: TGTGCCAGCAGCAGCTATGGCTACACCTTC.

CDR3 protein: CASSLVVGGRGNTGELFF. Here the CDR3 DNA reads TGTGCCAGCAGCTTAGTGGTCGGCGGGAGAGGGAACACCGGGGAGCTGTTTTTT. The chain uses TRBV7-8 and TRBJ2-2, with 7 bases aligning to TRBD2. V shed 1 base, J shed 1 base, and the junction held 9 bases outside the gene matches. Germline CDR1 and CDR2: SGHVS and FQNEAQ. CDR3 size: 18 residues.

The genes are TRBV7-9 and TRBJ2-3; D is unresolved. CDR3 length equals 13 residues. Germline lookup yields CDR1 SEHNR and CDR2 FQNEAQ (reference sequence). Trimming stripped 1 base from V and 4 bases from J, with 6 bases between. This CDR3 reads CASSLDSPDTQYF. Here the CDR3 DNA reads TGTGCCAGCAGCTTAGACTCCCCAGATACGCAGTATTTT.

The chain has TRBV7-9 and TRBJ2-3, with TRBD1 matching 7 bases. The CDR3 consists of 15 residues. Germline-derived CDR1 and CDR2 are SEHNR and FQNEAQ (reference sequence). With 4 bases clipped from V and 2 bases from J, the junction kept 6 bases outside the gene matches. Written as DNA, the CDR3 is TGTGCCAGCAGCTCGGGACAGTTCGACACAGATACGCAGTATTTT. Its translation is CASSSGQFDTDTQYF.

This chain uses TRBV5-5 with TRBJ1-3; D call uncertain. Germline V CDR1 and CDR2: SGHKS, YYEKEE (reference sequence). The CDR3 runs to 15 residues. Deletions cut 0 bases from V and 4 bases from J, with 11 bases between. The CDR3 sequence: CASSLEDSRGNTIYF. CDR3 in DNA: TGTGCCAGCAGCTTGGAGGACTCGCGGGGAAACACCATATATTTT.

V usage is TRBV2 and J usage is TRBJ1-2; TRBD1 matches 7 bases. The trim removed 6 bases at V and 2 bases at J, leaving 6 bases unmatched. The length of the CDR3 is 14 residues. CDR1 and CDR2 from the germline V gene are SNHLY and FYNNEI. CDR3 residues: CASRITGANYGYTF. The CDR3 DNA reads TGTGCCAGCAGGATCACAGGGGCCAACTATGGCTACACCTTC. Variable domain in full (rest from reference TRBV2 and TRBJ1-2): EPEVTQTPSHQVTQMGQEVILRCVPISNHLYFYWYRQILGQKVEFLVSFYNNEISEKSEIFDDQFSVERPDGSNFTLKIRSTKLEDSAMYFCASRITGANYGYTFGSGTRLTVV.